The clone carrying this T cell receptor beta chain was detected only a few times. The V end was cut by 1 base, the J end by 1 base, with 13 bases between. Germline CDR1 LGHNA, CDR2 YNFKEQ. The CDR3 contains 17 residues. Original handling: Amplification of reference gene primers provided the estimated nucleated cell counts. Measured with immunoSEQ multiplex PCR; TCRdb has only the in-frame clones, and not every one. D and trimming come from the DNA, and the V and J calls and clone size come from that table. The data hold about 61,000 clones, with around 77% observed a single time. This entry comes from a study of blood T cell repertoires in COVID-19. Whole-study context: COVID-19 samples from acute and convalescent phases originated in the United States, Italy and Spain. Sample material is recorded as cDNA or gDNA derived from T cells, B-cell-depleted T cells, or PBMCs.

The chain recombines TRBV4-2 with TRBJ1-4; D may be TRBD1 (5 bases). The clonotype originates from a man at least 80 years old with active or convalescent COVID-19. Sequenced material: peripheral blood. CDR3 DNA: TGTGCCAGCAGCCAAGCCCCAGGGCTAGGAACTAATGAAAAACTGTTTTTT. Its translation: CASSQAPGLGTNEKLFF.